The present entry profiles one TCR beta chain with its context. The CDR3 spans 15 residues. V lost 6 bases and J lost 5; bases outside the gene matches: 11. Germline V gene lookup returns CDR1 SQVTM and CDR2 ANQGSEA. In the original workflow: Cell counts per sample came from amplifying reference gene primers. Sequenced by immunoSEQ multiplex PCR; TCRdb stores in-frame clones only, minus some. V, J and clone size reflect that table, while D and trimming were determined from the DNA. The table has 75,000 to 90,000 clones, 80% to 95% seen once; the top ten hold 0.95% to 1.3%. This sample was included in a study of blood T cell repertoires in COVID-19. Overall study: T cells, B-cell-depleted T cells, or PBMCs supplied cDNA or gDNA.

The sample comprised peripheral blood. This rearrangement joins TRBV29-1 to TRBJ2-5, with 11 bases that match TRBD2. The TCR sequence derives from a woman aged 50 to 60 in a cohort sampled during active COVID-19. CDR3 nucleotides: TGCAGCGTCTGGGTACTAGCGGGAGTCGGGGAGACCCAGTACTTC. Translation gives CSVWVLAGVGETQYF.